This T cell receptor beta chain was profiled in a study of response to subunit inactivated influenza vaccine. TCRdb reprocessed the RT-PCR reads with MiXCR, giving one entry per CDR3 protein. The data contain roughly 500,000 distinct CDR3 sequences, under 30% of them seen just once; the ten biggest clones take up roughly 2.8%. Germline V lookup: CDR1 DFQATT, CDR2 SNEGSKA (reference sequence). This CDR3 has 16 residues. V gave up 6 bases and J gave up 0 bases; unmatched junction bases: 6. These records were also assigned to another study, of T cells expressing NK-cell markers. That work states: Production of TCR beta cDNA relied on 5'RACE template switching with UMIs.

V usage is TRBV20-1 and J usage is TRBJ2-6; 9 nucleotides line up with TRBD1. This specimen was CD4+ T cells sorted from PBMCs, taken 12 days after vaccination. This sequence originates from a man aged 50-60 years who received an inactivated influenza vaccine. The CDR3 coding sequence is TGCAGTGCGAGGACAGGGGCCTCCTCTGGGGCCAACGTCCTGACTTTC. As protein: CSARTGASSGANVLTF.